Below, one T cell receptor beta chain is given with its context. Its matching antigen is unknown. This entry is derived from a study of T cell responses to AZD1222 COVID-19 vaccine. Broader study findings: Following two doses of AZD1222, Spike-specific TCR breadth and depth rose.

Clones were sequenced by immunoSEQ multiplex PCR, and TCRdb holds only the in-frame ones, with some missing. The data contain about 180,000 clones, about 90% of them singletons. The CDR3 length is 16 residues. Trimming left V 0 bases short and J 1 base short, with 9 bases between. Germline values: CDR1 LGHNA, CDR2 YNFKEQ. The specimen comprised peripheral blood, sampled on day 0 of AZD1222 vaccination. The origin of this receptor is an adult in good health. The J gene is TRBJ2-2, the V gene TRBV4-2; tentatively, D is TRBD2 (6 bases). CDR3 in DNA: TGTGCCAGCAGCCAAGATACTAGCAGGAACACCGGGGAGCTGTTTTTT. Translated, it gives CASSQDTSRNTGELFF.